A selection of T cell receptor beta chains follows, all from one sample in a study of shared clonotypes between healthy human individuals. Using immunoSEQ multiplex PCR, the repertoire was profiled, and TCRdb retains in-frame clones only, with some absent. The data hold 2.5 million or so clones, with around nine tenths observed a single time. The specimen was naive CD4+ T cells sorted from blood. These receptors were obtained from a man aged 18 to 30 in good health. The CDR3 runs from the conserved cysteine through the conserved F or W. The D gene is left open where the match is weak. Clone size is shown for a subset of rows, as once, few, many or a class of expanded clone.

D: -
size: -
V: TRBV12-5
J: TRBJ1-6
CDR3: CASGLGQGTQASPLHF
DNA: TGTGCTAGTGGTTTGGGGCAGGGGACGCAGGCTTCACCCCTCCACTTT

D: -
size: -
V: TRBV7-2
J: TRBJ1-4
CDR3: CASSLGRAEKLFF
DNA: TGTGCCAGCAGCCTGGGACGGGCTGAAAAACTGTTTTTT

D: -
size: -
V: TRBV6-6
J: TRBJ1-2
CDR3: CASSYGSPNYGYTF
DNA: TGTGCCAGCAGTTACGGAAGTCCCAACTATGGCTACACCTTC

D: -
size: few
V: TRBV10-3
J: TRBJ1-1
CDR3: CAISPGSTEAFF
DNA: TGTGCCATCAGTCCCGGATCCACTGAAGCTTTCTTT

D: TRBD1
size: -
V: TRBV7-9
J: TRBJ1-1
CDR3: CASLRRTGLGTEAFF
DNA: TGTGCCAGCCTAAGACGGACAGGTTTGGGCACTGAAGCTTTCTTT

D: TRBD2
size: -
V: TRBV6-1
J: TRBJ2-7
CDR3: CASRTSGRSYEQYF
DNA: TGTGCCAGCAGGACTAGCGGAAGATCCTACGAGCAGTACTTC

D: TRBD1
size: -
V: TRBV5-4
J: TRBJ2-5
CDR3: CASSSTDRGQETQYF
DNA: TGTGCCAGCAGCTCGACGGACAGGGGCCAAGAGACCCAGTACTTC

D: -
size: -
V: TRBV10-3
J: TRBJ2-2
CDR3: CAISEGTVNTGELFF
DNA: TGTGCCATCAGTGAAGGGACGGTGAACACCGGGGAGCTGTTTTTT

D: -
size: -
V: TRBV5-1
J: TRBJ2-3
CDR3: CASSLSQRTDTQYF
DNA: TGCGCCAGCAGCTTGTCCCAACGCACAGATACGCAGTATTTT

D: -
size: -
V: TRBV5-1
J: TRBJ2-2
CDR3: CASSLEGARTGELFF
DNA: TGCGCCAGCAGCTTGGAAGGGGCGCGCACCGGGGAGCTGTTTTTT

D: -
size: -
V: TRBV6-1
J: TRBJ2-2
CDR3: CASSVGGTGELFF
DNA: TGTGCCAGCAGTGTTGGGGGGACCGGGGAGCTGTTTTTT

D: -
size: -
V: TRBV7-9
J: TRBJ2-5
CDR3: CASSFALGRQETQYF
DNA: TGTGCCAGCAGCTTTGCCCTGGGGCGGCAAGAGACCCAGTACTTC

D: -
size: -
V: TRBV29-1
J: TRBJ1-1
CDR3: CSVEDIPGRNTEAFF
DNA: TGCAGCGTTGAAGATATCCCAGGGAGGAACACTGAAGCTTTCTTT

D: -
size: -
V: TRBV13
J: TRBJ2-2
CDR3: CASSLAGRTGELFF
DNA: TGTGCCAGCAGCTTAGCAGGGCGCACCGGGGAGCTGTTTTTT

D: -
size: -
V: TRBV5-6
J: TRBJ1-2
CDR3: CASSSGQTFPGGYTF
DNA: TGTGCCAGCAGCTCCGGACAGACCTTCCCCGGTGGCTACACCTTC